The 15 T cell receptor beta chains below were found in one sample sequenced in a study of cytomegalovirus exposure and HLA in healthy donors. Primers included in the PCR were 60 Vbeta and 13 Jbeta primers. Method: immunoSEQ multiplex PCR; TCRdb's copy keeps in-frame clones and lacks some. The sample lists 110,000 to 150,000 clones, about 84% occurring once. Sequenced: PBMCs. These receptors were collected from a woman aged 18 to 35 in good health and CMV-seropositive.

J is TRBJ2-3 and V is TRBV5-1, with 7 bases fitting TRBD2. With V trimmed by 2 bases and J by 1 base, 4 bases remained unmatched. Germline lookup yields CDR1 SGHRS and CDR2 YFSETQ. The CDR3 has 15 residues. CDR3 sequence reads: CASSLAGLGTDTQYF. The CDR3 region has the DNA TGCGCCAGCAGCTTAGCGGGGTTGGGCACAGATACGCAGTATTTT.

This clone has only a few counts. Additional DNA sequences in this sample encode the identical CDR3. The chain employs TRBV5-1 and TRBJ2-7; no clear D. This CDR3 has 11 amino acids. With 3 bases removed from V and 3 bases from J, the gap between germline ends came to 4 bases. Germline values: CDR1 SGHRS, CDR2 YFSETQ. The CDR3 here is CASSSSYEQYF. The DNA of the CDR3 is TGCGCCAGCAGCTCGAGCTACGAGCAGTACTTC.

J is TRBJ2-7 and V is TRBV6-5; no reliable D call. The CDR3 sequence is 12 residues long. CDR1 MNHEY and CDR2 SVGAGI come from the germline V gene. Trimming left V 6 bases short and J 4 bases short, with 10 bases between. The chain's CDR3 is CASRGARYEQYF. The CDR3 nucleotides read TGTGCCAGCAGAGGCGCGAGGTACGAGCAGTACTTC.

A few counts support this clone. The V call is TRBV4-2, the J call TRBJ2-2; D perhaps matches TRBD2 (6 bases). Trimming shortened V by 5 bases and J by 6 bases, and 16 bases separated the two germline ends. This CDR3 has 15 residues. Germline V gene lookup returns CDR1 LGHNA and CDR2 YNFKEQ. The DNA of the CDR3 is TGTGCCAGCAGCTACGCCGCGGAGGGCGCCGGGGAGCTGTTTTTT. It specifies CASSYAAEGAGELFF.

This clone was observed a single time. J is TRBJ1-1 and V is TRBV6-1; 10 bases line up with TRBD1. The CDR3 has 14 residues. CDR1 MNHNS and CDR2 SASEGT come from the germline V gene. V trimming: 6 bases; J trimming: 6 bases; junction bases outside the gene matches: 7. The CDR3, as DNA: TGTGCCAGCAGCGGGACAGGGGTTCACCCTGAAGCTTTCTTT. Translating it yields CASSGTGVHPEAFF.

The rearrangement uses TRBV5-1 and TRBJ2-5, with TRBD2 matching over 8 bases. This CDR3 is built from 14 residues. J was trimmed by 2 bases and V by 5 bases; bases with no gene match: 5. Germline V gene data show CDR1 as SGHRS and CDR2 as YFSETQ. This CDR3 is CASRSGGGQETQYF. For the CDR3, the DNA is TGCGCCAGCAGATCGGGGGGGGGACAAGAGACCCAGTACTTC.

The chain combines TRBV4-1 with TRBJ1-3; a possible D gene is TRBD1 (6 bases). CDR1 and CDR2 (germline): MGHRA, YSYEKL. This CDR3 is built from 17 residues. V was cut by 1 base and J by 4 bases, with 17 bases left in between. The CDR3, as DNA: TGCGCCAGCAGCCAAGGGAAACAGGGTAAACGGGGAAACACCATATATTTT. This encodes CASSQGKQGKRGNTIYF.

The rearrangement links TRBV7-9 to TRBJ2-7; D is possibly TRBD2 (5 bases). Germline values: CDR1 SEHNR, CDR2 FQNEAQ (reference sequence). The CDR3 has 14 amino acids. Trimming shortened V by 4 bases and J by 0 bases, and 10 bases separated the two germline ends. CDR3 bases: TGTGCCAGCAGCTCGGCGGGTCACTCCTACGAGCAGTACTTC. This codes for CASSSAGHSYEQYF.

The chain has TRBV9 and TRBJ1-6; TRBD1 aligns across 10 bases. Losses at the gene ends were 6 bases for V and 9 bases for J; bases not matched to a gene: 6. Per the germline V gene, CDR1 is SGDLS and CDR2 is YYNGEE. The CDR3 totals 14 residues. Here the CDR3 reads CASTSGTGVSPLHF. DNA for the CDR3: TGTGCCAGCACCTCCGGGACAGGGGTTTCACCCCTCCACTTT. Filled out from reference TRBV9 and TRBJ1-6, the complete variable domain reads DSGVTQTPKHLITATGQRVTLRCSPRSGDLSVYWYQQSLDQGLQFLIQYYNGEERAKGNILERFSAQQFPDLHSELNLSSLELGDSALYFCASTSGTGVSPLHFGNGTRLTVT.

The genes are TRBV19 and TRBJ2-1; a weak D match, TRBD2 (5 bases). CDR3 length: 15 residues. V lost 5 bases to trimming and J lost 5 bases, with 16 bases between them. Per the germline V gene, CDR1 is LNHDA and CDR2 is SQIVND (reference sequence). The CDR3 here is CASSSSSSSNNEQFF. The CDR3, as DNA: TGTGCCAGTAGTTCTTCTAGCAGCTCTAACAATGAGCAGTTCTTC.

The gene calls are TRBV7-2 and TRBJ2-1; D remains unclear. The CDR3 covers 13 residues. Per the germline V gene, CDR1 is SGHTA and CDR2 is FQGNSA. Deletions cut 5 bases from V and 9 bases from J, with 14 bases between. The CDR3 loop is CASSPLPRGEQFF. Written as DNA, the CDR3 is TGTGCCAGCAGCCCGCTCCCTAGAGGTGAGCAGTTCTTC.

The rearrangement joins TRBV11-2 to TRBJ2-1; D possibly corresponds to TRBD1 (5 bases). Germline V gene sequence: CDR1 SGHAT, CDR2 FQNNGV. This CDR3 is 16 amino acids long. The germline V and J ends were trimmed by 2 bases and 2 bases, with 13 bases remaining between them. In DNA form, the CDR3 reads TGTGCCAGCAGCTTACAGGGTTCCCTGCCCTACAATGAGCAGTTCTTC. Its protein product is CASSLQGSLPYNEQFF.

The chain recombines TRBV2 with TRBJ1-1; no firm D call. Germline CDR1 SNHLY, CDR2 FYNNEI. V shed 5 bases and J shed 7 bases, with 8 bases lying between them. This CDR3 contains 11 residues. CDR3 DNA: TGTGCCAGCAGTCGTTCCTTTGAAGCTTTCTTT. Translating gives CASSRSFEAFF.

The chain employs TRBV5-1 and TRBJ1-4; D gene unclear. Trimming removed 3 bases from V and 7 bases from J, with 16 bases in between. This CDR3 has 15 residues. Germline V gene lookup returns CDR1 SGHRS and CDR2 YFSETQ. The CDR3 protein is CASSSAGTGGEKLFF. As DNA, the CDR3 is TGCGCCAGCAGCTCGGCTGGTACGGGAGGTGAAAAACTGTTTTTT.

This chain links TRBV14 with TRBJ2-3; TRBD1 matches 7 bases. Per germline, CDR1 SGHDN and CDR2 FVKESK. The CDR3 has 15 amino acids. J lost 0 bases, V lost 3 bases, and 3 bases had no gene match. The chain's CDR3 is CASSHSTGSTDTQYF. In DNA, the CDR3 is TGTGCCAGCAGCCACTCGACAGGGAGCACAGATACGCAGTATTTT.